The 27 T cell receptor beta chains in this list originate from one sample, sequenced in a study of CXCR3-negative and CXCR3-positive naive CD8 T cells. Overall study results and limits: Naive cells with CXCR3 showed TRB CDR3s that were more hydrophobic than those in CXCR3-negative naive cells.

TRB cDNA libraries were made by UMI-labeled 5' RACE. No DNA is given; TCRdb re-called the 5' RACE reads and lists each CDR3 protein once. This sample contains 6,500 to 7,000 distinct CDR3 sequences. No cognate antigen is known for these TCRs. Material: naive CXCR3+ CD8+ T cells from blood. Subset meaning: CD45RO-CCR7+CD27+CD95- naive CD8+ T cells expressing CXCR3 (TNR3+). The receptors originated from a human donor in good health. Some clones in this sample may be carry-over from other donors' samples.

This clonotype registers medium-sized by frequency. The chain employs TRBV25-1 and TRBJ1-1; TCRdb picks TRBD1, but there is no DNA to check that call. The CDR3 covers 14 residues. Germline V lookup: CDR1 MGHDK, CDR2 SYGVNS. CDR3 loop: CASKPPGPNTEAFF. Full variable domain (missing parts from reference TRBV25-1 and TRBJ1-1): EADIYQTPRYLVIGTGKKITLECSQTMGHDKMYWYQQDPGMELHLIHYSYGVNSTEKGDLSSESTVSRIRTEHFPLTLESARPSHTSQYLCASKPPGPNTEAFFGQGTRLTVV.

The chain recombines TRBV5-1 with TRBJ2-1. CDR3 length: 15 residues. Germline lookup yields CDR1 SGHRS and CDR2 YFSETQ. CDR3 loop: CASSLDSSSYNEQFF.

The chain couples TRBV3-1 to TRBJ2-1. Germline V lookup: CDR1 LGHDT, CDR2 YNNKEL (reference sequence). The CDR3 runs to 15 residues. The chain's CDR3 is CASSQGLSSYNERFF.

The chain has TRBV11-2 and TRBJ1-1; TCRdb outputs TRBD1, but without DNA this stays unchecked. This CDR3 is built from 12 residues. Germline V gene data show CDR1 as SGHAT and CDR2 as FQNNGV. This CDR3 is CESSQGGTEAFF.

The V call is TRBV29-1, the J call TRBJ1-1. Looked up from germline, CDR1 is SQVTM and CDR2 is ANQGSEA. The CDR3 spans 14 residues. The CDR3 loop reads CSVLRSRGNTEAFF. Combining the CDR3 with reference TRBV29-1 and TRBJ1-1 gives the whole variable domain SAVISQKPSRDICQRGTSLTIQCQVDSQVTMMFWYRQQPGQSLTLIATANQGSEATYESGFVIDKFPISRPNLTFSTLTVSNMSPEDSSIYLCSVLRSRGNTEAFFGQGTRLTVV.

This chain joins TRBV4-1 and TRBJ1-4; absent DNA, TCRdb's TRBD1 call cannot be checked. Per the germline V gene, CDR1 is MGHRA and CDR2 is YSYEKL. The CDR3 totals 15 residues. The CDR3 loop is CASSLPTGGDEKLFF.

The genes are TRBV5-1 and TRBJ2-1; TCRdb returns TRBD1, unconfirmable since there is no DNA. This CDR3 region has 14 residues. Per germline, CDR1 SGHRS and CDR2 YFSETQ. CDR3 loop: CASSLGTGDDEQFF.

Frequency places this clonotype as medium-sized. This chain links TRBV10-3 with TRBJ2-1; lacking DNA, the TRBD1 call made by TCRdb goes unchecked. Germline CDR1 is ENHRY and CDR2 is SYGVKD. The CDR3 has 15 amino acids. The CDR3 reads CAISDTGQGWDEQFF.

The chain uses TRBV13 and TRBJ2-1; TCRdb returns TRBD2, unconfirmable since there is no DNA. This CDR3 has 18 amino acids. Looked up from germline, CDR1 is PRHDT and CDR2 is FYEKMQ (reference sequence). The CDR3 sequence: CASSLGATSGSFLDEQFF.

This clonotype registers medium-sized by frequency. V gene TRBV20-1 combines with J gene TRBJ2-7; no DNA is available, so the TRBD1 call from TCRdb remains unchecked. The CDR3 is 14 residues long. Germline CDR1 reads DFQATT; CDR2 reads SNEGSKA (reference sequence). This CDR3 reads CSATDRGFTYEQYF.

This clonotype is identified as medium-sized (0.01 to 0.1%) from frequency. This chain connects TRBV20-1 to TRBJ1-1. The CDR3 is 12 residues long. Germline V gene sequence: CDR1 DFQATT, CDR2 SNEGSKA (reference sequence). The CDR3 loop reads CSAHRGDTEAFF.

The chain combines TRBV30 with TRBJ2-1; as DNA is missing, the TRBD1 call by TCRdb cannot be tested. The CDR3 consists of 12 residues. Germline V CDR1 and CDR2: GTSNPN, SVGIG (reference sequence). This CDR3 is CAWSPGGNEQFF.

This clonotype is medium-sized (0.01 to 0.1%) by frequency. The chain carries TRBV21-1 and TRBJ1-6; the TCRdb D gene call, TRBD1, has no DNA to confirm it. TRBV21-1 has pseudogene status. This CDR3 is 14 amino acids long. The CDR3 here is CASSKRRGNSPLHF.

The V call is TRBV5-1, the J call TRBJ2-3; the D call of TRBD2 rests on TCRdb alone, since no DNA is present to check it. Germline CDR1 and CDR2: SGHRS and YFSETQ. The CDR3 is 13 amino acids. The CDR3 is CASSELAEDTQYF.

By frequency, this clonotype is medium-sized. The chain combines TRBV29-1 with TRBJ2-7; TCRdb indicates TRBD1, and absent DNA this call remains unverified. Germline assignment: CDR1 SQVTM and CDR2 ANQGSEA. The CDR3 runs to 14 residues. CDR3 loop: CSVETSDREYEQYF.

The chain recombines TRBV28 with TRBJ2-1. Germline-derived CDR1 and CDR2 are MDHEN and SYDVKM. This CDR3 has 13 amino acids. This CDR3 is CASSLGHGNEQFF.

The chain joins TRBV29-1 to TRBJ2-1; the TCRdb call, TRBD1, lacks DNA for checking. From germline, CDR1 is SQVTM and CDR2 ANQGSEA. The CDR3 length is 13 residues. The CDR3 is CSVEDGSGAEQFF.

V is TRBV3-1 and J is TRBJ2-5; checking the TCRdb D call of TRBD2 is not possible without DNA. The CDR3 length is 17 residues. Germline-derived CDR1 and CDR2 are LGHDT and YNNKEL (reference sequence). This chain's CDR3 is CASSQGVSGWGQETQYF.

V is TRBV29-1 and J is TRBJ1-2; TCRdb picks TRBD1, but there is no DNA to check that call. Germline loops: CDR1 SQVTM, CDR2 ANQGSEA. The CDR3 length is 14 residues. The CDR3 is CSVRTPGTDYGYTF. The complete variable domain, with remaining parts taken from reference TRBV29-1 and TRBJ1-2, reads SAVISQKPSRDICQRGTSLTIQCQVDSQVTMMFWYRQQPGQSLTLIATANQGSEATYESGFVIDKFPISRPNLTFSTLTVSNMSPEDSSIYLCSVRTPGTDYGYTFGSGTRLTVV.

This clonotype is medium-sized by frequency. The chain couples TRBV29-1 to TRBJ2-1. The CDR3 is 12 residues long. Germline CDR1 SQVTM, CDR2 ANQGSEA. This CDR3 reads CSVPTPNNEQFF.

This clonotype shows up as medium-sized by frequency. This chain links TRBV7-2 with TRBJ2-5; TCRdb selects TRBD2, and the lack of DNA leaves this call unchecked. From germline, CDR1 is SGHTA and CDR2 FQGNSA. The CDR3 covers 15 residues. The CDR3 loop is CASSLLLADQETQYF.

V gene TRBV12-3 or TRBV12-4 combines with J gene TRBJ1-5. The CDR3 is 13 residues long. This CDR3 reads CASSPSEGPPQHF.

This clonotype shows up as medium-sized (0.01 to 0.1%) by frequency. The genes are TRBV12-3 or TRBV12-4 and TRBJ1-3. The CDR3 has 11 amino acids. The CDR3 here is CASSRGNTIYF.

The rearrangement uses TRBV11-2 and TRBJ2-1; TCRdb indicates TRBD2, and absent DNA this call remains unverified. The CDR3 has 12 residues. CDR1 and CDR2 (germline): SGHAT, FQNNGV. The CDR3 loop is CASSLGALVPFF.

Frequency places this clonotype as medium-sized. The chain has TRBV6-5 and TRBJ1-5; TCRdb outputs TRBD1, but without DNA this stays unchecked. Per germline, CDR1 MNHEY and CDR2 SVGAGI. The CDR3 runs to 14 residues. CDR3 protein: CASSQGASNQPQHF.

By frequency, this clonotype registers medium-sized. This chain joins TRBV3-1 and TRBJ1-1; the D gene TCRdb calls, TRBD1, cannot be checked with no DNA. The CDR3 has 15 residues. The V gene's germline CDR1 is LGHDT and CDR2 YNNKEL (reference sequence). The CDR3 protein is CASSQVGERGTEAFF.

The rearrangement links TRBV2 to TRBJ2-5; lacking DNA, the TRBD2 call made by TCRdb goes unchecked. This CDR3 is built from 17 residues. Germline V gene lookup returns CDR1 SNHLY and CDR2 FYNNEI. The CDR3 here is CASSEPPGLGRRETQYF.